This TCR beta chain came from a study of T cell responses to AZD1222 COVID-19 vaccine. The data were produced by immunoSEQ multiplex PCR, yet TCRdb's version contains in-frame clones alone and is incomplete. This repertoire includes over 130,000 clones. Study results and limitations: Spike-specific TCR breadth and depth rose after two AZD1222 doses. Vaccine-associated CD4 TCRs ranged over spike, dominating at 160-218 and 743-854. Close to half of spike-specific TCRs reportedly recognize unmutated variant regions. Among the donors, most were white British and more were female, and clonal diversity was possibly underestimated.

Germline V gene lookup returns CDR1 SGHVS and CDR2 FQNEAQ. The CDR3 runs 15 residues. The germline V and J ends were trimmed by 1 base and 9 bases, with 18 bases remaining between them. A remark on this clone: Its antigen is not known.

The source of this sequence is an adult in good health. Sample: peripheral blood. V usage is TRBV7-8 and J usage is TRBJ2-5; D may be TRBD2 (5 bases). The CDR3 DNA is TGTGCCAGCAGCTTAGTCGGCAGATCGGGAAAGGCCCAGTACTTC. It specifies CASSLVGRSGKAQYF.